Listed below are T cell receptor beta chains from one sample, sequenced in a study of T cells after yellow fever vaccination. TCRdb reprocessed the 5' RACE reads with MiXCR, giving one entry per CDR3 protein. The top ten clones hold around 1.1% of a sample with about 230,000 distinct CDR3 sequences, 5.5% to 8.5% of them seen once. Sample: CD4+ T cells sorted from PBMCs, taken on the day of the yellow fever booster vaccination. These TCRs come from a man aged 30 to 39 who received the YFV17D yellow fever vaccine. Both conserved end residues are part of each CDR3. Each record gives: V gene, clone size, J gene, D gene, CDR3 DNA, CDR3 protein. A D gene is named only where the DNA matches it firmly. Size is omitted from some rows. Given values are once, few, many or a class for expanded clones.

>TRBV20-1|NA|TRBJ1-6|TRBD1
TGCAGTGCTAGAGGGCCAGGGGGTGTTAATTCACCCCTCCACTTT
CSARGPGGVNSPLHF
>TRBV20-1|many|TRBJ2-7|TRBD1
TGCAGTGCTAGAGGGGATGGGACAGGAAGAATGAGCTCCTACGAGCAGTACTTC
CSARGDGTGRMSSYEQYF
>TRBV5-1|many|TRBJ2-1|TRBD2
TGCGCCAGCAGTCGTCTAGCGGGAGGTTACAATGAGCAGTTCTTC
CASSRLAGGYNEQFF
>TRBV6-1|NA|TRBJ2-1|TRBD1
TGTGCCAGCAGTGAAGCTTTGGGGACAGGAGGTAGGGATGAGCAGTTCTTC
CASSEALGTGGRDEQFF
>TRBV4-3|many|TRBJ2-7|TRBD2
TGCGCCAGCAGCCAAGATCAACTAGCGGGGTACGAGCAGTACTTC
CASSQDQLAGYEQYF
>TRBV7-9|few|TRBJ2-7|NA
TGTGCCAGCAGCCAATCTCAGGGCAGCGAGCAGTACTTC
CASSQSQGSEQYF
>TRBV12-3/TRBV12-4|many|TRBJ1-6|NA
TGTGCCAGCAGTTTGAGAGATAATTCACCCCTCCACTTT
CASSLRDNSPLHF
>TRBV28|few|TRBJ2-7|NA
TGTGCCAGCAGGGGTGCGGGGCAAGGGAACTCCTACGAGCAGTACTTC
CASRGAGQGNSYEQYF
>TRBV7-9|NA|TRBJ1-4|NA
TGTGCCAGCAGCTTGGGCGATGCAACTAATGAAAAACTGTTTTTT
CASSLGDATNEKLFF
>TRBV20-1|once|TRBJ2-7|NA
TGCATTGGGCAGTACCCGTACGAGCAGTACTTC
CIGQYPYEQYF
>TRBV12-3/TRBV12-4|few|TRBJ2-5|TRBD1
TGTGCCAGCAGTTTAGACCGGGACAGGGATCAAGAGACCCAGTACTTC
CASSLDRDRDQETQYF
>TRBV19|many|TRBJ1-5|NA
TGTGCCAGTAGACATTTAGGGTCGTGGAGCAATCAGCCCCAGCATTTT
CASRHLGSWSNQPQHF
>TRBV6-2/TRBV6-3|many|TRBJ2-7|NA
TGTGCCAGCAGAGGAACCGGACGGAGCTACGAGCAGTACTTC
CASRGTGRSYEQYF
>TRBV5-1|NA|TRBJ2-7|NA
TGCGCCAGCAGCTCGGTCGGAGGGCCCGAGCAGTACTTC
CASSSVGGPEQYF
>TRBV29-1|many|TRBJ2-5|NA
TGCAGCGTCCTCGGGGCGCCGGGAGAGACCCAGTACTTC
CSVLGAPGETQYF
>TRBV20-1|many|TRBJ2-4|NA
TGCAGTGCTAGCTCTTATAGGATCGGGTTAGCCAAAAACATTCAGTACTTC
CSASSYRIGLAKNIQYF
>TRBV14|many|TRBJ2-1|NA
TGTGCCAGCAGCCAAGCCCTAGTGGTGGGTGAGCAGTTCTTC
CASSQALVVGEQFF
>TRBV6-5|NA|TRBJ2-1|NA
TGTGCCAGCAGTTACTCGGGCGCTCGGGCCGGCAATGAGCAGTTCTTC
CASSYSGARAGNEQFF
>TRBV20-1|many|TRBJ1-1|NA
TGCAGTGCTAGGACCCTTATCCCCAATGAAGCTTTCTTT
CSARTLIPNEAFF
>TRBV2|few|TRBJ1-2|NA
TGTGCCAGCAGTGACCAGGGAGTTTCCTATGGCTACACCTTC
CASSDQGVSYGYTF
>TRBV12-3/TRBV12-4|NA|TRBJ2-7|NA
TGTGCCAGCACCCCCAGTTTGGGTCCCTACGAGCAGTACTTC
CASTPSLGPYEQYF
>TRBV12-3/TRBV12-4|few|TRBJ2-5|NA
TGTGCCAGCAGTTTGTTTCAGGGAAAAGAGACCCAGTACTTC
CASSLFQGKETQYF
>TRBV12-3/TRBV12-4|few|TRBJ1-2|NA
TGTGCCAGCAACTTATACCGGACGGGGAACTATGGCTACACCTTC
CASNLYRTGNYGYTF
>TRBV12-5|few|TRBJ2-7|NA
TGTGCTAGTGCCCGCGCCCCTGGACCCTACGAGCAGTACTTC
CASARAPGPYEQYF
>TRBV3-1|many|TRBJ2-7|NA
TGTGCCAGCAGCCAATTCTCCTACGAGCAGTACTTC
CASSQFSYEQYF
>TRBV5-4|few|TRBJ2-1|NA
TGTGCCAGCAGCTTCCTAGCGCTCAATGAGCAGTTCTTC
CASSFLALNEQFF
>TRBV5-1|many|TRBJ1-6|NA
TGCGCCAGCAGCTTAGCATCCGGGAGAGATAATTCACCCCTCCACTTT
CASSLASGRDNSPLHF
>TRBV20-1|few|TRBJ2-5|NA
TGCAGTGCTACTTACTTAGACAGCCAAGAGACCCAGTACTTC
CSATYLDSQETQYF
>TRBV12-3/TRBV12-4|many|TRBJ2-3|TRBD1
TGTGCCAGCAGTGCCGGGACAGGGGGCACAGATACGCAGTATTTT
CASSAGTGGTDTQYF
>TRBV6-2/TRBV6-3|few|TRBJ2-1|NA
TGTGCCAGCAGTTACTCGATTTCGCGGACCCGGGCGTTCTTC
CASSYSISRTRAFF
>TRBV5-4|few|TRBJ2-1|NA
TGTGCCAGCAGCTTAGAGGACGGCTCCGGTGAGCAGTTCTTC
CASSLEDGSGEQFF
>TRBV11-2|NA|TRBJ2-5|TRBD2
TGTGCCAGCAGCACTTCCAATCGAGGGACTAGCGGGAGGACCGAGACCCAGTACTTC
CASSTSNRGTSGRTETQYF
>TRBV20-1|NA|TRBJ2-7|NA
TGCAGTGCCGACAGCGGGTCCTACTACGAGCAGTACTTC
CSADSGSYYEQYF
>TRBV5-1|few|TRBJ2-2|TRBD2
TGCGCCAGCAGCTCGACTAGCGGGTTCACCGGGGAGCTGTTTTTT
CASSSTSGFTGELFF
>TRBV6-5|NA|TRBJ2-7|TRBD2
TGTGCCAGCAGTTACTCGGTGTTAGCGGGAGGCTACGAGCAGTACTTC
CASSYSVLAGGYEQYF
>TRBV29-1|NA|TRBJ2-3|NA
TGCAGCGTTGGGGACGGATCAGATACGCAGTATTTT
CSVGDGSDTQYF
>TRBV7-9|few|TRBJ1-1|NA
TGTGCCAGCAGCTTTTCTGGCCAGGCGGCTTTCTTT
CASSFSGQAAFF
>TRBV4-3|many|TRBJ2-3|NA
TGCGCCAGCAGCCGAGGGGTATCCGGTCGTCACACAGATACGCAGTATTTT
CASSRGVSGRHTDTQYF
>TRBV29-1|many|TRBJ2-2|TRBD1
TGCAGCACTCGGATGGGACAGGGAGGTTCCGGGGAGCTGTTTTTT
CSTRMGQGGSGELFF
>TRBV6-5|NA|TRBJ2-6|NA
TGTGCCAGCAGTCACCCGGGACGGACCTCTGGGGCCAACGTCCTGACTTTC
CASSHPGRTSGANVLTF